This T cell receptor beta chain is from a study of cytomegalovirus exposure and HLA in healthy donors. Primers: 60 Vbeta forward and 13 Jbeta reverse. Method: immunoSEQ multiplex PCR; TCRdb's copy keeps in-frame clones and lacks some. This sample carries some 150,000 clones, around 69% of them seen once, and the ten largest clones take over 1.3%. Of note for this clone: Its cognate antigen is unknown.

Germline CDR1 and CDR2: SGHTA and FQGNSA. Trimming stripped 5 bases from V and 3 bases from J, with 6 bases between. The CDR3 sequence is 12 residues long. Study results and limitations: Some TCR beta chains (164 of them) were listed as cytomegalovirus-associated. Researchers left out some V segments, among them TRBV6-2 and TRBV6-3, as indistinguishable. In an earlier analysis, in roughly 580 donors, most V segments appeared productive either ~90% or ~30% of the time.

The chain couples TRBV7-2 to TRBJ2-3; D call uncertain. The TCR comes from a man in his sixties in good health and CMV-seronegative. Sequenced sample: PBMCs. The DNA for the CDR3 is TGTGCCAGCAGCCCCCGTACAGATACGCAGTATTTT. This codes for CASSPRTDTQYF.